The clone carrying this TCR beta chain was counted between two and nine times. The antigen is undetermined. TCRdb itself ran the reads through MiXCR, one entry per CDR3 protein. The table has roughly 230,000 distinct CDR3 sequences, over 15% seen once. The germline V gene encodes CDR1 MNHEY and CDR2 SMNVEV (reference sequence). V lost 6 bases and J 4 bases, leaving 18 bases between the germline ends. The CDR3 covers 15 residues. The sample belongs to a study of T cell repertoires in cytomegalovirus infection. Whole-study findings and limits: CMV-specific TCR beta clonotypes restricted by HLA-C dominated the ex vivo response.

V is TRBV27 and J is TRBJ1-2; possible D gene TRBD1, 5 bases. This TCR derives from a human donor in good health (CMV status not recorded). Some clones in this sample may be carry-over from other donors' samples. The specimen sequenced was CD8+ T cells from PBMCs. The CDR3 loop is CASSPNSGGVYGYTF. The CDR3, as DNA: TGTGCCAGCAGCCCCAACTCGGGGGGGGTCTATGGCTACACCTTC.